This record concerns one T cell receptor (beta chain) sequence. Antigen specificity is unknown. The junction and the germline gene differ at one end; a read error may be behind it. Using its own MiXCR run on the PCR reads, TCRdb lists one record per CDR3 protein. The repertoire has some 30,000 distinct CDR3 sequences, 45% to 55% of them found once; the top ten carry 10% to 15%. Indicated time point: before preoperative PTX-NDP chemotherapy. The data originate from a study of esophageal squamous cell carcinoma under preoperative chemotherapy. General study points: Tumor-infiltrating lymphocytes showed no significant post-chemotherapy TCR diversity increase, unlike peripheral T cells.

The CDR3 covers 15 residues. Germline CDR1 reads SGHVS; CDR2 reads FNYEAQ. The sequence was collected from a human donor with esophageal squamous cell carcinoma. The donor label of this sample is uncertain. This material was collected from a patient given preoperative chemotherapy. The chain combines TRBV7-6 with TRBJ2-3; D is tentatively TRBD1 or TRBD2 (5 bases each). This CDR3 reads CAGRPGARGQDTQYF. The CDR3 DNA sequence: TGTGCCGGCAGGCCCGGAGCCCGGGGCCAAGATACCCAGTATTTC.